Shown below are 17 T cell receptor beta chains from a single sample sequenced in a study of T cells in Graves' hyperthyroidism and ophthalmopathy (dated 2019 in TCRdb). Library generation was performed with multiplex PCR. TCRdb shows the sequencer as Illumina HiSeq 2000. The TCR beta CDR3 regions were amplified from the RNA transcripts. A first-round RT-PCR of the TCR CDR3 used the HTBI primer set with the Qiagen OneStep RT-PCR kit. Clones were called with MiXCR by TCRdb after fastp trimmed the public reads at Q25, and only in-frame beta chains were retained. Every CDR3 protein is listed once, alongside the most common genes and DNA of its rows. The sample data list roughly 400,000 distinct CDR3 sequences, and around 15% of these were observed just once. The ten largest clones capture around 27% of the sample. The sample taken for sequencing was blood. These receptors were collected from a man between 50 and 59 years old with Graves' ophthalmopathy.

This clonotype showed up just a few times. The chain carries TRBV7-6 and TRBJ1-1; D is perhaps TRBD1 (5 bases). Germline values: CDR1 SGHVS, CDR2 FNYEAQ. The CDR3 runs to 13 residues. V was pared by 5 bases and J by 5 bases, with 12 bases between. The CDR3 is CASSPPGATEAFF. The CDR3 coding sequence is TGTGCCAGCAGCCCACCTGGGGCTACTGAAGCTTTCTTT.

This clonotype was recorded many times. The chain joins TRBV29-1 to TRBJ1-2; D may be TRBD1 (6 bases). Trimming took off 6 bases at V and 0 bases at J, with 11 bases between the two ends. The CDR3 length is 13 residues. Germline V gives CDR1 SQVTM, CDR2 ANQGSEA. The CDR3 here is CSVDSAANYGYTF. The CDR3 DNA reads TGCAGCGTGGACAGTGCGGCTAACTATGGCTACACCTTC.

This clonotype has ten or more counts. The J gene is TRBJ2-7, the V gene TRBV6-1, with 11 positions matching TRBD2. The V gene's germline CDR1 is MNHNS and CDR2 SASEGT. The CDR3 is made up of 15 amino acids. Losses at the gene ends were 7 bases for V and 3 bases for J; bases not matched to a gene: 8. The DNA of the CDR3 is TGTGCCAGCAAGGGGCGGGGACTAGCGGTCTACGAGCAGTACTTC. Translation: CASKGRGLAVYEQYF.

Details on this clonotype: Compared with germline, one end of the junction differs, possibly owing to a read error. The genes are TRBV5-1 and TRBJ2-1; 13 bases are a match to TRBD2. This CDR3 contains 16 residues. CDR1 SGHRS and CDR2 YFSETQ come from the germline V gene. CDR3 in amino acids: CASSTGLAGVFNVQFF. DNA for the CDR3: TGCGCCAGCAGTACCGGACTAGCGGGAGTTTTTAATGTGCAGTTCTTC.

This clonotype has a count of ten or more. This sequence joins TRBV7-3 and TRBJ2-7; D unresolved. The V gene lost 5 bases and the J gene lost 2 bases, with 10 bases spanning the gap. Germline-derived CDR1 and CDR2 are SGHTA and FQGTGA. This CDR3 is 13 amino acids long. The CDR3 sequence: CASSDIHTYEQYF. In DNA, the CDR3 is TGTGCCAGCAGCGACATCCACACCTACGAGCAGTACTTC.

This clonotype was counted a few times. One junction end does not reproduce the germline sequence, and a read error may be involved. The genes are TRBV24-1 and TRBJ2-2; no clear D gene. Germline CDR1 and CDR2: KGHDR and SFDVKD. The CDR3 is 16 residues long. The CDR3 sequence: CATSDSPPKLTGELFF. The CDR3 nucleotides read TGCGCCACCAGTGATTCACCACCCAAGTTGACCGGGGAGCTGTTTTTT.

Many counts were recorded for this clonotype. The chain employs TRBV2 and TRBJ2-7; TRBD1 matches at 10 bases. The V gene's germline CDR1 is SNHLY and CDR2 FYNNEI. V dropped 6 bases and J dropped 5; count of bases not matched to a gene: 7. This CDR3 has 14 amino acids. In DNA form, the CDR3 reads TGTGCCAGCAGGGACAGGGGGTCTCCCCACGAGCAGTACTTC. It codes for CASRDRGSPHEQYF. Drawing the rest from reference TRBV2 and TRBJ2-7, the complete variable domain is EPEVTQTPSHQVTQMGQEVILRCVPISNHLYFYWYRQILGQKVEFLVSFYNNEISEKSEIFDDQFSVERPDGSNFTLKIRSTKLEDSAMYFCASRDRGSPHEQYFGPGTRLTVT.

This clonotype was detected many times. This rearrangement joins TRBV11-2 to TRBJ2-3; D may match TRBD1 or TRBD2 (5 bases each). Germline V gene data show CDR1 as SGHAT and CDR2 as FQNNGV. The CDR3 is 15 residues long. V lost 5 bases, J lost 1 base, and 13 bases lay in between. The CDR3 sequence: CASSPGDARTDTQYF. CDR3 bases: TGTGCCAGCAGCCCCGGGGACGCCCGCACAGATACGCAGTATTTT. Drawing the rest from reference TRBV11-2 and TRBJ2-3, the complete variable domain is EAGVAQSPRYKIIEKRQSVAFWCNPISGHATLYWYQQILGQGPKLLIQFQNNGVVDDSQLPKDRFSAERLKGVDSTLKIQPAKLEDSAVYLCASSPGDARTDTQYFGPGTRLTVL.

There are a few counts of this clonotype. V gene TRBV7-3 combines with J gene TRBJ1-3; D not certain. Trimming pared 1 base from V and 1 base from J, leaving 8 bases between. Per the germline V gene, CDR1 is SGHTA and CDR2 is FQGTGA. This CDR3 is built from 15 residues. The chain's CDR3 is CASSLIGGSGNTIYF. As DNA, the CDR3 is TGTGCCAGCAGCTTAATCGGCGGATCTGGAAACACCATATATTTT.

This clonotype was counted many times. V is TRBV2 and J is TRBJ2-1; possible D gene TRBD2, 5 bases. This CDR3 has 15 residues. Per germline, CDR1 SNHLY and CDR2 FYNNEI. Deletions cut 5 bases from V and 7 bases from J, with 18 bases between. The CDR3 DNA reads TGTGCCAGCAGTCGGGGAGCGGAAGCACGAAATGAGCAGTTCTTC. It encodes CASSRGAEARNEQFF.

This clonotype occurred a few times. The genes are TRBV27 and TRBJ1-5; TRBD1 might be the D (5 bases). The germline V gene encodes CDR1 MNHEY and CDR2 SMNVEV (reference sequence). This CDR3 comprises 15 residues. Trimming took off 4 bases at V and 0 bases at J, with 10 bases between the two ends. In DNA form, the CDR3 reads TGTGCCAGCAGTTCCCATGACAGTAGCAATCAGCCCCAGCATTTT. Residues: CASSSHDSSNQPQHF.

This clonotype appeared many times. The V gene is TRBV5-1, the J gene TRBJ2-3; TRBD2 matches at 8 bases. CDR3 length: 14 amino acids. Germline loops: CDR1 SGHRS, CDR2 YFSETQ. Germline trimming cut 0 bases from V and 7 bases from J; bases unmatched to any gene: 4. DNA of the CDR3: TGCGCCAGCAGCTTGGCCCGGGGGGGGCATACGCAGTATTTT. The encoded protein is CASSLARGGHTQYF.

The sample holds many counts of this clonotype. V gene TRBV30 combines with J gene TRBJ1-5; perhaps TRBD1 as D (6 bases). Germline CDR1 reads GTSNPN; CDR2 reads SVGIG (reference sequence). The CDR3 is 13 amino acids. The germline V and J ends were trimmed by 1 base and 4 bases, with 8 bases remaining between them. CDR3 sequence reads: CAWSGGRNQPQHF. The CDR3 region has the DNA TGTGCCTGGAGTGGGGGGCGAAATCAGCCCCAGCATTTT.

This clonotype was detected only a few times. The chain recombines TRBV18 with TRBJ2-7; TRBD1 aligns across 10 bases. The V gene's germline CDR1 is KGHSH and CDR2 LQKENI. This CDR3 is built from 16 residues. V shed 4 bases, J shed 7 bases, and the junction held 13 bases outside the gene matches. CDR3 DNA sequence: TGTGCCAGCTCACTCGGACCGGGACAGGGGAAAGGAGAGCAGTACTTC. Encoded protein: CASSLGPGQGKGEQYF.

The chain's CDR3 is CASSPPGQGWVEQYF. CDR3 in DNA: TGTGCCAGTAGTCCTCCGGGACAGGGGTGGGTCGAGCAGTACTTC. The chain joins TRBV19 to TRBJ2-7; 10 positions agree with TRBD1. With 5 bases clipped from V and 6 bases from J, the junction kept 10 bases outside the gene matches. From germline, CDR1 is LNHDA and CDR2 SQIVND (reference sequence). CDR3 size: 15 residues.

This clonotype was seen repeatedly, ten times or more. The J gene is TRBJ1-6, the V gene TRBV2, with D uncertain. The germline V gene has CDR1 SNHLY and CDR2 FYNNEI. The CDR3 is 13 residues long. With 6 bases removed from V and 7 bases from J, the gap between germline ends came to 10 bases. This chain's CDR3 is CASSSSWNSPLHF. CDR3 bases: TGTGCCAGCAGCTCAAGTTGGAATTCACCCCTCCACTTT.

This clonotype was found many times. The rearrangement joins TRBV20-1 to TRBJ2-1, with 7 bases matching TRBD2. Germline lookup yields CDR1 DFQATT and CDR2 SNEGSKA (reference sequence). The V and J ends lost 4 bases and 0 bases, in that order; junction bases with no gene match: 3. The CDR3 contains 14 residues. In nucleotides, the CDR3 is TGCAGTGCTAACCGGGACTACTCCTACAATGAGCAGTTCTTC. This codes for CSANRDYSYNEQFF.